A selection of T cell receptor beta chains follows, all from one sample in a study of blood T cell repertoires in COVID-19. Sequenced by immunoSEQ multiplex PCR; TCRdb stores in-frame clones only, minus some. The sample holds around 150,000 clones, 78% seen once. Sequencing was carried out using peripheral blood. These receptors came from a woman older than 75 with acute or convalescent COVID-19. The CDR3 runs from the conserved cysteine through the conserved F or W. Each record gives: J gene, V gene, clone size, D gene, CDR3 DNA, CDR3 protein. The D gene is left open where the match is weak. A row's size may be missing; if present it is once, few, many or a size class.

TRBJ2-7,TRBV2,NA,NA,TGTGCCAGCAGTGAAGGGGCTAGCCTATACGAGCAGTACTTC,CASSEGASLYEQYF
TRBJ1-1,TRBV6-5,NA,NA,TGTGCCAGCAGTTGGGGGGGGGCGGGCTTGAACACTGAAGCTTTCTTT,CASSWGGAGLNTEAFF
TRBJ2-2,TRBV27,NA,TRBD2,TGTGCCAGCACAAAATTAGCGGGAGGGCCCGGGGAGCTGTTTTTT,CASTKLAGGPGELFF
TRBJ1-1,TRBV6-1,NA,NA,TGTGCCAGCAGTGACAGGGAGGGCACTGAAGCTTTCTTT,CASSDREGTEAFF
TRBJ2-2,TRBV5-1,NA,TRBD2,TGCGCCAGCAGCCCCCTCTCGGGAGGGTCGCCCGGGGAGCTGTTTTTT,CASSPLSGGSPGELFF
TRBJ2-7,TRBV5-1,once,TRBD2,TGCGCCAGCAGCCCGGGACTAGCGGGAGACCTCTCCTACGAGCAGTACTTC,CASSPGLAGDLSYEQYF
TRBJ1-5,TRBV9,NA,TRBD1,TGTGCCAGCAGCGTAACAGGGGATAGCAATCAGCCCCAGCATTTT,CASSVTGDSNQPQHF
TRBJ1-2,TRBV2,NA,TRBD1,TGTGCCAGCAGCCGGGACAGAGCTAACTATGGCTACACCTTC,CASSRDRANYGYTF
TRBJ1-5,TRBV20-1,few,NA,TGCAGTGCTAGTAGGCAGGGGCCTGCTAGCAATCAGCCCCAGCATTTT,CSASRQGPASNQPQHF
TRBJ2-7,TRBV6-6,NA,NA,TGTGCCAGCAGTTACTCGCAGGGAACCTACGAGCAGTACTTC,CASSYSQGTYEQYF
TRBJ2-7,TRBV18,NA,NA,TGTGCCAGCTCCCGGGGGTATACCTACGAGCAGTACTTC,CASSRGYTYEQYF
TRBJ2-1,TRBV24-1,few,NA,TGTGCCACCAGTGGTGTGAGAACAGGCTACAATGAGCAGTTCTTC,CATSGVRTGYNEQFF
TRBJ1-2,TRBV18,NA,TRBD1,TGTGCCAGCTCACCACTACAGGGGAACTATGGCTACACCTTC,CASSPLQGNYGYTF
TRBJ1-2,TRBV7-9,NA,NA,TGTGCCAGCAGCTTAGGAGGGCTCTATGGCTACACCTTC,CASSLGGLYGYTF
TRBJ1-1,TRBV6-5,NA,NA,TGTGCCAGCAGTAGCCCCAACGTGAACACTGAAGCTTTCTTT,CASSSPNVNTEAFF
TRBJ2-7,TRBV3-1/TRBV3-2,many,NA,TGTGCCAGCAGCCAAGATTCCTCTACCCCCTACGAGCAGTACTTC,CASSQDSSTPYEQYF
TRBJ1-2,TRBV9,NA,TRBD1,TGTGCCAGCAGCGTGAGGGACAGTGTCCTCTATGGCTACACCTTC,CASSVRDSVLYGYTF